This T cell receptor beta chain appears in the sequencing data of a study of shared clonotypes between healthy human individuals. Background on the study: Three plates were used per donor for CD4 naive, three for CD4 memory, two for CD8 naive and one for CD8 memory.

Study conclusions and caveats: Naive CD4 clonotypes overlapped across a few donors at approximately 5.5%. Sequencing depth was expected to influence donor clonotype sharing.

CDR1 is MGHRA and CDR2 is YSYEKL in the germline V gene. The CDR3 contains 16 residues. The V and J ends lost 4 bases and 6 bases respectively, with 16 bases between them. Methods used by the authors: Filtering was not the same, since immunoSEQ gave junction-only sequences without quality scores. Clones were read by immunoSEQ multiplex PCR, and TCRdb kept only the in-frame ones, dropping some. That table furnishes V, J and clone size, whereas the DNA furnished D and trimming. Of some 2,400,000 clones in the sample, under 97% are singletons; the top ten hold about 0.13%. Note on this clone: Antigen specificity is unknown.

This sequence was found in a man aged 18 to 29 in good health. The chain is built from TRBV4-1 and TRBJ1-6; D perhaps matches TRBD1 (6 bases). Material: naive CD4+ T cells sorted from blood. Described subset: CD45RA+ positively selected. In DNA, the CDR3 is TGCGCCAGCAGCCCCACTTCGACAGGTTTTAATTCACCCCTCCACTTT. Translation gives CASSPTSTGFNSPLHF.